This T cell receptor (beta chain) came from a study of CXCR3-negative and CXCR3-positive naive CD8 T cells. About the research overall: The total count of TRB reads reached 120 million to 150 million, and each library contributed about 1.5 +/- 0.3 million.

From germline, CDR1 is SQVTM and CDR2 ANQGSEA. The CDR3 has 16 residues. With UMI labels, 5' RACE was used to prepare the TRB cDNA libraries. TCRdb re-called the 5' RACE reads; every CDR3 protein appears as one record, without DNA. Its listing shows 100,000 to 150,000 distinct CDR3 sequences. The source of this sequence is a human donor in good health. Some clones in this sample may be carry-over from other donors' samples. The rearrangement uses TRBV29-1 and TRBJ2-1. Sequenced material: naive CXCR3- CD8+ T cells from blood. Subset here: CD45RO-CCR7+CD27+CD95- naive CD8+ T cells lacking CXCR3 (TNR3-). The CDR3 reads CSVEYFQEGSYNEQFF.